The clone carrying this T cell receptor beta chain was seen only a few times. Its antigen remains unidentified. Trimming took 1 base from V and 5 from J, leaving 3 bases between them. Germline-derived CDR1 and CDR2 are DFQATT and SNEGSKA (reference sequence). This CDR3 is 11 amino acids long. Three rounds of nested PCR, following a modified ARM-PCR protocol, produced the TCRbeta library. TCRdb redid the calling of the multiplex PCR reads with MiXCR, one entry per CDR3 protein. The sample consists of under 250,000 distinct CDR3 sequences, roughly 70% of them appearing once. No cell sorting was done before RNA was extracted from the tissue. This sample stems from a study of tumor and adjacent non-tumor tissue in lung cancer. Study at large: Patients comprised over 9 adenocarcinoma, a couple of squamous cell carcinoma and 1 small cell lung cancer. Each sample yielded 3.5 million to 5 million productive TCRbeta reads on average.

Study-wide points: In normal lung, the top 100 clones were significantly more dominant than in tumor. Tumor tissue had significantly higher TCR diversity than normal lung.

The V and J genes are TRBV20-1 and TRBJ2-1, with D uncertain. This TCR came from a man between 60 and 75 years old with non-small cell lung cancer. The specimen sequenced was lung tumor tissue. CDR3 coding DNA: TGCAGTGCTAGAGGGGACAATGAGCAGTTCTTC. This sequence encodes CSARGDNEQFF.